Following are 29 T cell receptor beta chains from one sample sequenced in a study of CD8 T cells in Susac syndrome. Random hexamers were used to reverse transcribe 0.5 to 1 ug of RNA. TCRdb ran MiXCR on the immunoSEQ multiplex PCR reads and lists one entry per CDR3 protein. The sample lists 150,000 to 200,000 distinct CDR3 sequences, 80% to 95% occurring once. The sequenced material came from CD4+ T cells from PBMCs. The receptor source for this set is a human donor in good health.

This chain connects TRBV29-1 to TRBJ2-5; TRBD1 agrees at 8 bases. This CDR3 contains 12 residues. Germline assignment: CDR1 SQVTM and CDR2 ANQGSEA. After removal of 7 bases from V and 3 bases from J, the junction contained 4 bases not matched to a gene. In nucleotides, the CDR3 is TGCAGCGCTTACAGGGGGGAAGAGACCCAGTACTTC. It is translated as CSAYRGEETQYF.

The gene calls are TRBV3-1 and TRBJ2-7; 7 bases map to TRBD1. Germline CDR1 and CDR2: LGHDT and YNNKEL (reference sequence). This CDR3 spans 13 amino acids. Trimming removed 4 bases from V and 7 bases from J; junction bases left unmatched: 7. CDR3 loop: CASSLEGAREQYF. CDR3 in DNA: TGTGCCAGCAGCCTAGAGGGGGCGAGAGAGCAGTACTTC.

This chain uses TRBV6-5 with TRBJ2-7; possible D gene TRBD2, 6 bases. V lost 7 bases to trimming and J lost 2 bases, with 18 bases between them. CDR1 MNHEY and CDR2 SVGAGI come from the germline V gene. The CDR3 length is 15 residues. CDR3 region: CASTARDGLTYEQYF. DNA of the CDR3: TGTGCCAGCACCGCCCGGGACGGACTAACCTACGAGCAGTACTTC.

The J gene is TRBJ2-3, the V gene TRBV7-3, with 8 bases identical to TRBD2. Germline V lookup: CDR1 SGHTA, CDR2 FQGTGA. This CDR3 contains 15 residues. Trimming removed 6 bases from V and 1 base from J; junction bases left unmatched: 6. Here the CDR3 reads CASRAGGGGTDTQYF. The DNA for the CDR3 is TGTGCCAGCAGGGCGGGAGGAGGGGGCACAGATACGCAGTATTTT.

V usage is TRBV27 and J usage is TRBJ2-3; D ambiguous. Trimming stripped 3 bases from V and 4 bases from J, with 8 bases between. Per the germline V gene, CDR1 is MNHEY and CDR2 is SMNVEV (reference sequence). This CDR3 has 13 residues. In nucleotides, the CDR3 is TGTGCCAGCAGTTTTAATGGTGCAGATACGCAGTATTTT. Its protein is CASSFNGADTQYF.

This chain connects TRBV7-9 to TRBJ2-3; no reliable D call. The CDR3 sequence is 12 residues long. Germline CDR1 is SEHNR and CDR2 is FQNEAQ (reference sequence). The V end lost 8 bases, the J end lost 4 bases, and 10 bases lay between the germline ends. Written as DNA, the CDR3 is TGTGCCAGCTCACGAGACGCAGATACGCAGTATTTT. Encoded protein: CASSRDADTQYF.

The V gene is TRBV9, the J gene TRBJ1-2; D is ambiguous. The CDR3 sequence is 15 residues long. V dropped 0 bases and J dropped 4 bases, with 13 bases sitting between them. Germline CDR1 is SGDLS and CDR2 is YYNGEE. The CDR3 sequence is CASSVDGQSAYGYTF. DNA for the CDR3: TGTGCCAGCAGCGTAGACGGGCAGTCCGCCTATGGCTACACCTTC. The whole variable domain, remainder taken from reference TRBV9 and TRBJ1-2, is DSGVTQTPKHLITATGQRVTLRCSPRSGDLSVYWYQQSLDQGLQFLIQYYNGEERAKGNILERFSAQQFPDLHSELNLSSLELGDSALYFCASSVDGQSAYGYTFGSGTRLTVV.

The CDR3 is CASSQARLDRGATGANVLTF. The CDR3 nucleotides read TGTGCCAGCAGCCAAGCTCGACTTGACAGGGGAGCGACTGGGGCCAACGTCCTGACTTTC. This rearrangement joins TRBV4-2 to TRBJ2-6; 8 nucleotides align to TRBD1. The CDR3 sequence is 20 residues long. Germline V gene sequence: CDR1 LGHNA, CDR2 YNFKEQ. The junction had 13 bases not matched to a gene; V was cut back by 1 base and J by 2 bases.

This chain connects TRBV20-1 to TRBJ2-5; D perhaps matches TRBD2 (5 bases). The germline gives CDR1 DFQATT, CDR2 SNEGSKA (reference sequence). This CDR3 comprises 14 residues. Trimming removed 0 bases from V and 5 bases from J, with 13 bases in between. The CDR3 sequence is CSARDPGGTETQYF. CDR3 nucleotides: TGCAGTGCTAGAGACCCAGGAGGAACGGAGACCCAGTACTTC.

V usage is TRBV6-5 and J usage is TRBJ2-7; D possibly matches TRBD1 or TRBD2 (7 bases each). This CDR3 contains 14 residues. Germline V lookup: CDR1 MNHEY, CDR2 SVGAGI. V shed 5 bases and J shed 4 bases, with 15 bases lying between them. CDR3 nucleotide sequence: TGTGCCAGCAGTCAGGGGGGGCTCGGGTACGAGCAGTACTTC. It is translated as CASSQGGLGYEQYF.

V is TRBV6-5 and J is TRBJ2-7; possibly TRBD1 or TRBD2 for D (5 bases each). Germline V gives CDR1 MNHEY, CDR2 SVGAGI. The CDR3 runs to 14 residues. The germline V and J ends were trimmed by 7 bases and 0 bases, with 13 bases remaining between them. In DNA, the CDR3 is TGTGCCAGCAATCAGCCAGGGAGCTCCTACGAGCAGTACTTC. Translating it yields CASNQPGSSYEQYF.

This chain joins TRBV27 and TRBJ2-1; 10 bases agree with TRBD2. CDR3 size: 13 residues. Per germline, CDR1 MNHEY and CDR2 SMNVEV (reference sequence). J gave up 10 bases and V 9 bases, and 9 bases lay outside the gene matches. CDR3 sequence: CARDSGGPWEQFF. The CDR3 nucleotides read TGTGCCAGGGATAGCGGGGGGCCGTGGGAGCAGTTCTTC.

This clonotype was found once. The chain couples TRBV20-1 to TRBJ2-5; the D is unclear. This CDR3 is built from 14 residues. Per germline, CDR1 DFQATT and CDR2 SNEGSKA (reference sequence). V lost 0 bases and J 1 base, leaving 9 bases between the germline ends. The CDR3 DNA reads TGCAGTGCTAGAGATCAAAACTTCCAAGAGACCCAGTACTTC. It yields the protein CSARDQNFQETQYF.

The V gene is TRBV7-3, the J gene TRBJ1-6; tentatively, D is TRBD1 (6 bases). V was pared by 6 bases and J by 10 bases, with 19 bases between. CDR1 is SGHTA, CDR2 FQGTGA, per germline. CDR3 length: 15 residues. The CDR3 bases are TGTGCCAGCAGTCTGGGGCAGGGGCCCTTCTCACCCCTCCACTTT. It translates to CASSLGQGPFSPLHF.

The gene calls are TRBV11-2 and TRBJ1-2; 9 nucleotides line up with TRBD1. With 0 bases clipped from V and 13 bases from J, the junction kept 3 bases outside the gene matches. There are 12 residues in the CDR3. Per the germline V gene, CDR1 is SGHAT and CDR2 is FQNNGV. The CDR3 nucleotides are TGTGCCAGCAGCTTAGAACAGGGGGCGATCACCTTC. It encodes CASSLEQGAITF. The full variable domain, in which reference TRBV11-2 and TRBJ1-2 provide the parts outside the CDR3, is EAGVAQSPRYKIIEKRQSVAFWCNPISGHATLYWYQQILGQGPKLLIQFQNNGVVDDSQLPKDRFSAERLKGVDSTLKIQPAKLEDSAVYLCASSLEQGAITFGSGTRLTVV.

The chain employs TRBV7-2 and TRBJ1-1; TRBD1 is a possible D gene (6 bases). This CDR3 comprises 14 residues. In germline, CDR1 is SGHTA, CDR2 FQGNSA. Trimming took off 4 bases at V and 4 bases at J, with 13 bases between the two ends. CDR3 sequence (DNA): TGTGCCAGCAGCTGGGGTGGACAGAGCACTGAAGCTTTCTTT. Translated, it gives CASSWGGQSTEAFF.

The chain couples TRBV20-1 to TRBJ2-6; 9 bases are a match to TRBD1. Germline CDR1 is DFQATT and CDR2 is SNEGSKA (reference sequence). J lost 4 bases, V lost 6 bases, and 4 bases had no gene match. The CDR3 runs 14 residues. The CDR3 region is CSAGQGPGANVLTF. The DNA of the CDR3 is TGCAGTGCCGGACAGGGGCCAGGGGCCAACGTCCTGACTTTC.

V gene TRBV6-5 combines with J gene TRBJ2-7, with D possibly being TRBD1 (6 bases). CDR1 is MNHEY, CDR2 SVGAGI, per germline. CDR3 length: 14 residues. V gave up 7 bases and J gave up 0 bases, with 13 bases separating them. In nucleotides, the CDR3 is TGTGCCAGCAAGGGGGTGGGGGACTCCTACGAGCAGTACTTC. Its protein is CASKGVGDSYEQYF.

The chain uses TRBV5-4 and TRBJ2-3; TRBD1 matches 8 bases. With 4 bases clipped from V and 1 base from J, the junction kept 8 bases outside the gene matches. This CDR3 has 16 residues. Germline V gene data show CDR1 as SGHNT and CDR2 as YYREEE (reference sequence). The CDR3 nucleotides read TGTGCCAGCAGCCCAGGGGGCGACTTGGGCACAGATACGCAGTATTTT. Amino acids: CASSPGGDLGTDTQYF.

The chain combines TRBV4-2 with TRBJ2-4; perhaps TRBD1 as D (6 bases). The CDR3 consists of 15 residues. In germline, CDR1 is LGHNA, CDR2 YNFKEQ. Trimming pared 4 bases from V and 5 bases from J, leaving 15 bases between. CDR3 DNA: TGTGCCAGCAGCCTCTCCGGACAGAAAGAAAACATTCAGTACTTC. Translation: CASSLSGQKENIQYF.

V usage is TRBV29-1 and J usage is TRBJ1-2, with TRBD1 as a possible D gene (6 bases). The CDR3 covers 16 residues. CDR1 is SQVTM and CDR2 is ANQGSEA in the germline V gene. Trimming left V 0 bases short and J 0 bases short, with 14 bases between. This CDR3 is CSVEEEAGVANYGYTF. The CDR3 coding sequence is TGCAGCGTTGAAGAGGAGGCAGGGGTGGCTAACTATGGCTACACCTTC.

This chain uses TRBV7-9 with TRBJ1-4; 12 nucleotides align to TRBD1. The trim removed 4 bases at V and 3 bases at J, leaving 9 bases unmatched. There are 18 residues in the CDR3. Germline CDR1 and CDR2: SEHNR and FQNEAQ (reference sequence). CDR3 sequence reads: CASSSGTGGAGSNEKLFF. The CDR3 DNA reads TGTGCCAGCAGCTCCGGGACAGGGGGCGCCGGATCTAATGAAAAACTGTTTTTT.

The rearrangement links TRBV6-1 to TRBJ1-2, with a possible D match to TRBD1 (5 bases). V lost 1 base and J 4 bases, leaving 10 bases between the germline ends. The CDR3 spans 14 residues. The V gene's germline CDR1 is MNHNS and CDR2 SASEGT. The CDR3 DNA follows: TGTGCCAGCAGTGAAGGGACACTTCTCTATGGCTACACCTTC. This gives the protein CASSEGTLLYGYTF.

The genes are TRBV20-1 and TRBJ2-1; 7 bases fit TRBD2. Germline V CDR1 and CDR2: DFQATT, SNEGSKA (reference sequence). The CDR3 extends over 15 amino acids. The trim removed 3 bases at V and 7 bases at J, leaving 12 bases unmatched. CDR3 residues: CSASQRASGSNEQFF. The CDR3 coding sequence is TGCAGTGCTAGTCAGCGGGCTAGCGGATCAAATGAGCAGTTCTTC.

The rearrangement uses TRBV19 and TRBJ1-2, with a weak D call TRBD1 (6 bases). This CDR3 is built from 14 residues. In germline, CDR1 is LNHDA, CDR2 SQIVND (reference sequence). V was shortened by 5 bases and J by 4 bases, with 14 bases between the two germline ends. CDR3 coding DNA: TGTGCCAGTAGTGAACAGGGCGGCGGCTATGGCTACACCTTC. Protein product: CASSEQGGGYGYTF.

The chain is built from TRBV4-1 and TRBJ2-3, with TRBD2 identical over 7 bases. CDR1 and CDR2 (germline): MGHRA, YSYEKL. The V gene end was trimmed by 1 base and the J gene end by 4 bases; junction bases not matched to a gene: 8. The CDR3 runs 16 residues. The DNA of the CDR3 is TGCGCCAGCAGCCAAGGGGCTAGCGGTCTGCCAGATACGCAGTATTTT. Its translation is CASSQGASGLPDTQYF.

The DNA of the CDR3 is TGTGCCTCTCGGGACAGCTCCTACGAGCAGTACTTC. Encoded protein: CASRDSSYEQYF. The chain carries TRBV10-3 and TRBJ2-7; 7 nucleotides match TRBD1. V gave up 11 bases and J gave up 0 bases; unmatched junction bases: 4. This CDR3 spans 12 amino acids. CDR1 is ENHRY, CDR2 SYGVKD, per germline.

J is TRBJ2-7 and V is TRBV29-1; perhaps D is TRBD1 or TRBD2 (7 bases each). This CDR3 region has 15 residues. Germline CDR1 and CDR2: SQVTM and ANQGSEA. V was shortened by 0 bases and J by 6 bases, with 18 bases between the two germline ends. CDR3 amino acids: CSVEDRSRGGREQYF. The DNA of the CDR3 is TGCAGCGTTGAAGATCGGAGCAGGGGGGGTCGCGAGCAGTACTTC.

This clonotype came up once. CDR3 DNA: TGTGCCAGCACCCACCAACAGGGCCACGAGCAGTACTTC. This sequence encodes CASTHQQGHEQYF. V is TRBV11-2 and J is TRBJ2-7, with D tentatively TRBD1 (6 bases). Germline values: CDR1 SGHAT, CDR2 FQNNGV. Between the trimmed V and J ends, which lost 7 bases and 5 bases, there was a span of 15 bases. CDR3 length: 13 residues.